This T cell receptor (beta chain) was profiled in a study of blood T cell repertoires in COVID-19. Authors' methods: For nucleated cells, counts were estimated from reference gene primer amplification. The repertoire was sequenced with immunoSEQ multiplex PCR; TCRdb's copy has only in-frame clones and lacks some. V and J calls and clone size are copied from that table; D and trimming were computed from the DNA. The sample contains more than 95,000 clones, 80% to 85% of which appear only once. Specimen: peripheral blood. The receptor was derived from a woman aged 80 or over with acute or convalescent COVID-19.

The CDR3 DNA is TGTGCCAGCCTTAGAGGTGGTAGCCTGAACACTGAAGCTTTCTTT. Translated, it gives CASLRGGSLNTEAFF. The chain is built from TRBV6-5 and TRBJ1-1; D call uncertain. CDR1 MNHEY and CDR2 SVGAGI come from the germline V gene. The CDR3 runs 15 residues. V was shortened by 8 bases and J by 0 bases, with 16 bases between the two germline ends.